These 25 T cell receptor beta chains originate from one sample sequenced in a study of PD-1 blockade in classical Hodgkin lymphoma. Every patient was affected by relapse after autologous stem cell transplantation, while exposure to brentuximab vedotin was not uniform. Some clones are missing from TCRdb's copy, which holds only in-frame ones; the method was immunoSEQ multiplex PCR. The sample has roughly 34,000 clones; approximately 82% are singletons. The material sequenced was peripheral blood mononuclear cells (PBMCs), taken before the second cycle of nivolumab. The receptors were sampled from a human donor with classical Hodgkin lymphoma.

V gene TRBV4-3 combines with J gene TRBJ2-7, with 14 nucleotides matching TRBD2. V trimming: 3 bases; J trimming: 6 bases; junction bases outside the gene matches: 10. The V gene's germline CDR1 is LGHNA and CDR2 YSLEER. The CDR3 has 17 amino acids. The CDR3 here is CASSQGTSGGTSGEQYF. As DNA, the CDR3 is TGCGCCAGCAGCCAGGGGACTAGCGGGGGCACGTCGGGCGAGCAGTACTTC.

This sequence joins TRBV4-2 and TRBJ2-1, with 12 positions matching TRBD2. Germline assignment: CDR1 LGHNA and CDR2 YNFKEQ. This CDR3 has 19 amino acids. The trim removed 0 bases at V and 5 bases at J, leaving 11 bases unmatched. CDR3 DNA: TGTGCCAGCAGCCAAGATACCCCCCAACTAGCGGGGGGACACAATGAGCAGTTCTTC. It specifies CASSQDTPQLAGGHNEQFF.

This clone was counted between two and nine times. V gene TRBV30 combines with J gene TRBJ1-4; TRBD1 is a possible D gene (6 bases). The CDR3 spans 16 residues. Germline assignment: CDR1 GTSNPN and CDR2 SVGIG (reference sequence). The V and J ends lost 6 bases and 0 bases respectively, with 17 bases between them. CDR3 loop: CACQDRNIATNEKLFF. The CDR3 DNA is TGTGCCTGCCAGGACAGAAATATTGCAACTAATGAAAAACTGTTTTTT.

This sequence joins TRBV19 and TRBJ1-2; no definite D call. The CDR3 has 14 amino acids. CDR1 is LNHDA and CDR2 is SQIVND in the germline V gene (reference sequence). V was shortened by 5 bases and J by 3 bases, with 13 bases between the two germline ends. The CDR3 DNA is TGTGCCAGTAGTTCCCAGGTGTGGGACTATGGCTACACCTTC. Translation gives CASSSQVWDYGYTF.

The chain employs TRBV19 and TRBJ2-5, with 8 bases matching TRBD2. CDR3 length: 15 amino acids. J was trimmed by 0 bases and V by 3 bases; bases with no gene match: 3. Germline CDR1 reads LNHDA; CDR2 reads SQIVND (reference sequence). The CDR3 nucleotides read TGTGCCAGTAGTATTCGGGGGGGAAACCAAGAGACCCAGTACTTC. Its translation: CASSIRGGNQETQYF.

The gene calls are TRBV6-6 and TRBJ2-3; D not resolved. Trimming took 2 bases from V and 1 from J, leaving 7 bases between them. The germline V gene has CDR1 MNHNY and CDR2 SVGAGI (reference sequence). The CDR3 has 14 amino acids. CDR3 sequence (DNA): TGTGCCAGCAGTTACCCCCGGGGCACAGATACGCAGTATTTT. Protein: CASSYPRGTDTQYF.

The chain has TRBV5-6 and TRBJ2-1, with TRBD1 identical over 7 bases. The CDR3 spans 13 residues. V shed 6 bases, J shed 10 bases, and the junction held 10 bases outside the gene matches. Per germline, CDR1 SGHDT and CDR2 YYEEEE. The CDR3 DNA is TGTGCCAGCAACTTTTTGTCGGGACAGGAGCAGTTCTTC. It is translated as CASNFLSGQEQFF. Looking up the rest from reference TRBV5-6 and TRBJ2-1 gives the full variable domain: DAGVTQSPTHLIKTRGQQVTLRCSPKSGHDTVSWYQQALGQGPQFIFQYYEEEERQRGNFPDRFSGHQFPNYSSELNVNALLLGDSALYLCASNFLSGQEQFFGPGTRLTVL.

The rearrangement links TRBV6-5 to TRBJ1-2, with D unclear. Germline V CDR1 and CDR2: MNHEY, SVGAGI. The length of the CDR3 is 13 residues. V lost 0 bases, J lost 7 bases, and 9 bases lay in between. This chain's CDR3 is CASSYSGNSGYTF. In DNA form, the CDR3 reads TGTGCCAGCAGTTACTCAGGGAATAGTGGCTACACCTTC.

This clone has just a few counts. The rearrangement links TRBV6-5 to TRBJ2-2; a possible D gene is TRBD2 (5 bases). This CDR3 comprises 15 residues. Trimming stripped 0 bases from V and 6 bases from J, with 11 bases between. Germline V CDR1 and CDR2: MNHEY, SVGAGI. This chain's CDR3 is CASSYSLDWSGELFF. The CDR3 DNA reads TGTGCCAGCAGTTACTCACTAGATTGGTCCGGGGAGCTGTTTTTT.

The gene calls are TRBV6-5 and TRBJ2-7; 9 bases align to TRBD1. J lost 5 bases, V lost 5 bases, and 10 bases had no gene match. CDR3 length: 15 amino acids. The germline gives CDR1 MNHEY, CDR2 SVGAGI. CDR3 amino acids: CASSPTGGAVNEQYF. The CDR3 nucleotides read TGTGCCAGCAGTCCTACAGGGGGCGCAGTGAACGAGCAGTACTTC.

This clone was seen only once. J is TRBJ2-1 and V is TRBV7-2; tentatively, D is TRBD1 or TRBD2 (5 bases each). The germline V gene encodes CDR1 SGHTA and CDR2 FQGNSA. Trimming took 5 bases from V and 10 from J, leaving 18 bases between them. The CDR3 totals 14 residues. The CDR3 nucleotides are TGTGCCAGCAGCGCCCCGGGACCCCAGTGGGAGCAGTTCTTC. Its protein product is CASSAPGPQWEQFF.

This clone was recorded once. This chain links TRBV9 with TRBJ1-2; D call uncertain. This CDR3 contains 13 residues. Germline V CDR1 and CDR2: SGDLS, YYNGEE. V was trimmed by 0 bases and J by 4 bases, leaving 7 bases between them. The CDR3 protein is CASSVDSGYGYTF. The DNA of the CDR3 is TGTGCCAGCAGCGTAGATTCCGGCTATGGCTACACCTTC. The full variable domain, with the rest looked up from reference TRBV9 and TRBJ1-2, is DSGVTQTPKHLITATGQRVTLRCSPRSGDLSVYWYQQSLDQGLQFLIQYYNGEERAKGNILERFSAQQFPDLHSELNLSSLELGDSALYFCASSVDSGYGYTFGSGTRLTVV.

The chain couples TRBV19 to TRBJ1-5; a weak D match, TRBD1 (5 bases). CDR1 is LNHDA and CDR2 is SQIVND in the germline V gene (reference sequence). This CDR3 is built from 19 residues. Trimming took 6 bases from V and 3 from J, leaving 27 bases between them. The CDR3 loop is CASRPFGGAQPVHNQPQHF. The DNA of the CDR3 is TGTGCCAGTAGACCTTTTGGGGGTGCCCAACCTGTCCACAATCAGCCCCAGCATTTT.

V gene TRBV7-8 combines with J gene TRBJ1-2; D is ambiguous. The V and J ends lost 1 base and 5 bases respectively, with 11 bases between them. This CDR3 spans 14 amino acids. The germline gives CDR1 SGHVS, CDR2 FQNEAQ. The CDR3 DNA reads TGTGCCAGCAGCTTAGGGATCCAAGTTTATGGCTACACCTTC. This translates into CASSLGIQVYGYTF.

The chain links TRBV7-2 to TRBJ1-6; the D is unclear. CDR3 length: 12 amino acids. The ends were cut back, 3 bases at V and 6 bases at J, with 3 bases in the middle. Germline lookup yields CDR1 SGHTA and CDR2 FQGNSA. CDR3 nucleotide sequence: TGTGCCAGCAGCTTGCGTAATTCACCCCTCCACTTT. Translating it yields CASSLRNSPLHF.

The chain has TRBV7-9 and TRBJ1-6, with D possibly TRBD1 on 5 matching bases. Trimming took 5 bases from V and 7 from J, leaving 18 bases between them. The length of the CDR3 is 16 residues. Germline lookup yields CDR1 SEHNR and CDR2 FQNEAQ (reference sequence). CDR3: CASSGGKGWRNSPLHF. DNA for the CDR3: TGTGCCAGCAGCGGGGGAAAGGGGTGGAGAAATTCACCCCTCCACTTT.

V gene TRBV9 combines with J gene TRBJ2-2; D is perhaps TRBD2 (6 bases). The CDR3 has 16 amino acids. V dropped 3 bases and J dropped 4 bases, with 16 bases sitting between them. The germline V gene has CDR1 SGDLS and CDR2 YYNGEE. The CDR3, as DNA: TGTGCCAGCAGCGCCCTTTGGGAGGCGCCCACCGGGGAGCTGTTTTTT. Translated: CASSALWEAPTGELFF.

This clone was counted once. The rearrangement links TRBV2 to TRBJ2-5; 7 bases align to TRBD1. Germline CDR1 is SNHLY and CDR2 is FYNNEI. This CDR3 region has 14 residues. Trimming took 5 bases from V and 5 from J; bases not matched to a gene: 8. In nucleotides, the CDR3 is TGTGCCAGCAGTTCCCACAGGGGTCAGGAGACCCAGTACTTC. Protein: CASSSHRGQETQYF.

The gene calls are TRBV7-9 and TRBJ2-1; 7 bases are a match to TRBD2. Trimming cost V 5 bases and J 7 bases; bases outside gene matches: 2. The CDR3 has 12 amino acids. Germline assignment: CDR1 SEHNR and CDR2 FQNEAQ (reference sequence). In DNA, the CDR3 is TGTGCCAGCAGCCCGGGGGGTAATGAGCAGTTCTTC. Protein product: CASSPGGNEQFF.

V gene TRBV19 combines with J gene TRBJ2-6; weak D call: TRBD1 (6 bases). This CDR3 is 15 amino acids long. Germline loops: CDR1 LNHDA, CDR2 SQIVND (reference sequence). Trimming shortened V by 5 bases and J by 1 base, and 9 bases separated the two germline ends. CDR3 sequence (DNA): TGTGCCAGTAGTGCGACAGGTTCTGGGGCCAACGTCCTGACTTTC. Translating it yields CASSATGSGANVLTF.

V gene TRBV9 combines with J gene TRBJ2-3; 7 positions agree with TRBD2. CDR1 and CDR2 (germline): SGDLS, YYNGEE. This CDR3 region has 14 residues. Unmatched junction bases numbered 0, after V lost 1 base and J lost 1 base. In nucleotides, the CDR3 is TGTGCCAGCAGCGTAAGCGGGGGCACAGATACGCAGTATTTT. Protein product: CASSVSGGTDTQYF.

The chain recombines TRBV29-1 with TRBJ2-1; either TRBD1 or TRBD2 may supply D (5 bases each). CDR1 and CDR2 (germline): SQVTM, ANQGSEA. CDR3 length: 14 residues. V lost 5 bases to trimming and J lost 0 bases, with 11 bases between them. The DNA of the CDR3 is TGCAGCGTTTTAGGGGAGAGCTCCTACAATGAGCAGTTCTTC. Residues: CSVLGESSYNEQFF.

The chain has TRBV4-3 and TRBJ2-7; 8 nucleotides line up with TRBD2. V dropped 0 bases and J dropped 7; count of bases not matched to a gene: 8. In germline, CDR1 is LGHNA, CDR2 YSLEER. This CDR3 spans 15 amino acids. CDR3 coding DNA: TGCGCCAGCAGCCAAGATCACGGGGGGGCGAAAGAGCAGTACTTC. It yields the protein CASSQDHGGAKEQYF.

The chain is built from TRBV19 and TRBJ2-5; the D gene could be TRBD1 or TRBD2 (5 bases each). The CDR3 totals 15 residues. V dropped 2 bases and J dropped 1 base, with 11 bases sitting between them. Germline V gives CDR1 LNHDA, CDR2 SQIVND (reference sequence). The CDR3 spells CASSIKSGRQETQYF. The CDR3, as DNA: TGTGCCAGTAGTATAAAATCGGGACGCCAAGAGACCCAGTACTTC.

In DNA form, the CDR3 reads TGCGCCAGCAGCCGGGGATTGGGGGTCGGAGGGCAAGAGACCCAGTACTTC. As protein: CASSRGLGVGGQETQYF. The V and J genes are TRBV5-1 and TRBJ2-5; TRBD2 is a possible D gene (6 bases). The V end was cut by 4 bases, the J end by 2 bases, with 21 bases between. CDR3 length: 17 amino acids. Germline CDR1 reads SGHRS; CDR2 reads YFSETQ.